The 10 T cell receptor beta chains below come from one sample, sequenced in a study of cytomegalovirus exposure and HLA in healthy donors. In the PCR, 60 Vbeta and 13 Jbeta primers were used. Only in-frame clones appear in the TCRdb table, and some are missing; sequencing was by immunoSEQ multiplex PCR. The sample includes around 64,000 clones, roughly 89% of them seen just once. Sequencing used PBMCs. The receptors derive from a woman in her 30s in good health and CMV-seronegative.

The V call is TRBV2, the J call TRBJ2-1; TRBD2 matches 12 bases. With V trimmed by 4 bases and J by 2 bases, 12 bases remained unmatched. The CDR3 is 19 amino acids. From germline, CDR1 is SNHLY and CDR2 FYNNEI. The CDR3 reads CASSGPQRLAGDPYNEQFF. DNA for the CDR3: TGTGCCAGCAGTGGGCCCCAGCGACTAGCGGGAGACCCCTACAATGAGCAGTTCTTC.

The J gene is TRBJ1-4, the V gene TRBV2; TRBD1 might be the D (5 bases). V gave up 7 bases and J gave up 4 bases, with 10 bases separating them. The germline V gene encodes CDR1 SNHLY and CDR2 FYNNEI. CDR3 length: 13 amino acids. Here the CDR3 reads CASKSQVNEKLFF. DNA for the CDR3: TGTGCCAGCAAATCACAGGTTAATGAAAAACTGTTTTTT.

The table lists this clone with a few counts. This sequence joins TRBV7-3 and TRBJ2-7, with 8 bases fitting TRBD2. Germline values: CDR1 SGHTA, CDR2 FQGTGA. There are 14 residues in the CDR3. The J segment lost 6 bases and the V segment lost 5 bases, leaving 9 bases of the junction unmatched. CDR3 sequence (DNA): TGTGCCAGCAGCCCGGGAGGGGGGGTATCCGAGCAGTACTTC. Translated: CASSPGGGVSEQYF.

V is TRBV5-1 and J is TRBJ2-7; 12 bases map to TRBD1. Germline CDR1 reads SGHRS; CDR2 reads YFSETQ. The CDR3 extends over 18 amino acids. Trimming removed 5 bases from V and 0 bases from J; junction bases left unmatched: 12. DNA of the CDR3: TGCGCCAGCAGTTCCTCAGGGACAGGGGGCATTATCTCCTACGAGCAGTACTTC. This gives the protein CASSSSGTGGIISYEQYF.

The chain recombines TRBV6-6 with TRBJ1-4, with D possibly being TRBD1 (6 bases). CDR3 length: 15 amino acids. Germline CDR1 reads MNHNY; CDR2 reads SVGAGI (reference sequence). V lost 2 bases and J lost 4, with 11 bases in between. Here the CDR3 reads CASSYEGQSNEKLFF. The CDR3 DNA follows: TGTGCCAGCAGTTACGAAGGACAGAGTAATGAAAAACTGTTTTTT.

This chain connects TRBV5-8 to TRBJ1-2, with D possibly being TRBD1 (6 bases). The CDR3 length is 15 residues. Germline assignment: CDR1 SGHTS and CDR2 YDEGEE. Trimming shortened V by 0 bases and J by 0 bases, and 9 bases separated the two germline ends. The CDR3 here is CASSLVGAANYGYTF. CDR3 nucleotide sequence: TGTGCCAGCAGCTTGGTGGGGGCCGCTAACTATGGCTACACCTTC.

V and J are TRBV5-1 and TRBJ2-2; perhaps TRBD1 as D (6 bases). Germline loops: CDR1 SGHRS, CDR2 YFSETQ. V was cut by 7 bases and J by 6 bases, with 28 bases left in between. The CDR3 sequence is 18 residues long. The CDR3 is CASRDTGSSGPTPGELFF. The CDR3, as DNA: TGCGCCAGCCGCGATACAGGGTCCTCGGGGCCCACACCCGGGGAGCTGTTTTTT.

The chain is built from TRBV5-6 and TRBJ1-2; 9 bases align to TRBD1. This CDR3 spans 14 amino acids. V lost 2 bases to trimming and J lost 4 bases; unmatched junction nucleotides: 3. Germline lookup yields CDR1 SGHDT and CDR2 YYEEEE. DNA of the CDR3: TGTGCCAGCAGCTTCCCGACAGGGGGCTATGGCTACACCTTC. Amino acid sequence: CASSFPTGGYGYTF.

The V and J genes are TRBV11-3 and TRBJ2-7, with TRBD2 matching over 9 bases. Trimming removed 1 base from V and 5 bases from J; junction bases left unmatched: 12. The CDR3 extends over 17 amino acids. In germline, CDR1 is SGHNT, CDR2 YENEEA. The CDR3 DNA follows: TGTGCCAGCAGCTTAGGGGCTAGCGGGGTGACAGGGCACGAGCAGTACTTC. Encoded protein: CASSLGASGVTGHEQYF.

V usage is TRBV7-2 and J usage is TRBJ1-5; the D gene is possibly TRBD1 (5 bases). With 5 bases removed from V and 5 bases from J, the gap between germline ends came to 10 bases. Germline assignment: CDR1 SGHTA and CDR2 FQGNSA. This CDR3 spans 13 amino acids. The CDR3 here is CASSRRDDQPQHF. The DNA of the CDR3 is TGTGCCAGCAGCCGGCGGGACGATCAGCCCCAGCATTTT.